What follows is one T cell receptor (beta chain) and its context. Original methodology: The assay estimated nucleated cells by amplifying reference gene primers. The method was immunoSEQ multiplex PCR; TCRdb's version includes in-frame clones alone and lacks a portion of them. V, J and clone size derive from that table, while D and trimming were established from the DNA sequence. In the table there are some 320,000 clones, over 75% of which are singletons. Deletions cut 0 bases from V and 9 bases from J, with 15 bases between. The germline gives CDR1 MNHEY, CDR2 SVGAGI. The CDR3 loop spans 16 amino acids. These data originate in a study of blood T cell repertoires in COVID-19.

The source material was peripheral blood. The receptor comes from a human donor in a cohort sampled during active COVID-19. The chain uses TRBV6-5 and TRBJ1-6; maybe TRBD1 (6 bases). For the CDR3, the DNA is TGTGCCAGCAGTTACTCGTCAAGGGGGATCGGTTCACCCCTCCACTTT. It codes for CASSYSSRGIGSPLHF.